The present entry profiles one TCR beta chain with its context. Antigen unknown. Only in-frame clones appear in the TCRdb table, and some are missing; sequencing was by immunoSEQ multiplex PCR. The table has approximately 150,000 clones, 94% seen once; the top ten hold 1.3%. This sample is part of a study of T cell responses to AZD1222 COVID-19 vaccine. Findings and caveats of the study: Unmutated regions of variants are reportedly targeted by nearly half of spike-specific TCRs. Donors were largely white British and mainly female; clonal diversity was possibly underestimated.

The V and J ends lost 5 bases and 4 bases, in that order; junction bases with no gene match: 13. CDR1 is WSHSY and CDR2 is SAAADI in the germline V gene. The CDR3 consists of 16 residues. The chain employs TRBV10-2 and TRBJ1-1; 7 nucleotides align to TRBD1. The receptor's source is an adult in good health. Sequenced material: peripheral blood, taken on day 0 of AZD1222 vaccination. In DNA, the CDR3 is TGCGCCAGCAGTAAATTAACCGCAGGGGGGACCACTGAAGCTTTCTTT. This sequence encodes CASSKLTAGGTTEAFF.